The 17 T cell receptor beta chains presented below share a single source sample, sequenced in a study of T cells in Graves' hyperthyroidism and ophthalmopathy. Using RNA transcripts as the source, TCR beta CDR3 regions were amplified. Initially, a first-round RT-PCR of the TCR CDR3 employed the HTBI primer set. TCRdb analysed the multiplex PCR reads with MiXCR anew, one entry per CDR3 protein. Here the sample spans about 740,000 distinct CDR3 sequences, about 15% being singletons. The sample comprised blood. The receptor set was obtained from a young woman with Graves' hyperthyroidism.

The V and J genes are TRBV4-1 and TRBJ2-1; D is unresolved. V shed 0 bases and J shed 0 bases, with 12 bases lying between them. Germline assignment: CDR1 MGHRA and CDR2 YSYEKL. This CDR3 spans 17 amino acids. CDR3 coding DNA: TGCGCCAGCAGCCAAGAAAGGTATGGAAGCTCCTACAATGAGCAGTTCTTC. Its translation: CASSQERYGSSYNEQFF.

This sequence joins TRBV28 and TRBJ2-7; 9 bases match TRBD2. The CDR3 spans 17 residues. With 1 base clipped from V and 1 base from J, the junction kept 8 bases outside the gene matches. Germline V gene lookup returns CDR1 MDHEN and CDR2 SYDVKM. The CDR3 DNA follows: TGTGCCAGCAGTTTATTATCGGCTAGCGGGAAGTCCTACGAGCAGTACTTC. It encodes CASSLLSASGKSYEQYF.

This clonotype was counted only a few times. The chain uses TRBV28 and TRBJ1-4; perhaps TRBD1 as D (6 bases). The CDR3 has 14 residues. Germline V lookup: CDR1 MDHEN, CDR2 SYDVKM. The germline V and J ends were trimmed by 7 bases and 3 bases, with 12 bases remaining between them. Here the CDR3 DNA reads TGTGCCAGCACAGACAGGCGTCCTAATGAAAAACTGTTTTTT. Translated: CASTDRRPNEKLFF.

This clonotype was picked up many times. The chain combines TRBV5-1 with TRBJ1-1; D possibly corresponds to TRBD1 (6 bases). Trimming took 3 bases from V and 4 from J, leaving 22 bases between them. This CDR3 has 17 residues. Per germline, CDR1 SGHRS and CDR2 YFSETQ. CDR3 loop: CASSSDGGAGSVTEAFF. As DNA, the CDR3 is TGCGCCAGCAGCTCCGACGGGGGGGCGGGTAGTGTCACTGAAGCTTTCTTT.

This clonotype was recorded many times. The chain is built from TRBV20-1 and TRBJ1-4, with 10 bases identical to TRBD1. Looked up from germline, CDR1 is DFQATT and CDR2 is SNEGSKA (reference sequence). After removal of 6 bases from V and 4 bases from J, the junction contained 8 bases not matched to a gene. CDR3 size: 15 residues. CDR3 in DNA: TGCAGTGCCGCGGCCGGGACAGGGGTTAATGAAAAACTGTTTTTT. It yields the protein CSAAAGTGVNEKLFF.

The V and J genes are TRBV18 and TRBJ2-2; 9 bases map to TRBD1. The V segment lost 0 bases and the J segment 3 bases; nucleotides outside the gene matches: 2. The CDR3 has 16 amino acids. Germline CDR1 and CDR2: KGHSH and LQKENI. The CDR3 here is CASSPPGQGHTGELFF. CDR3 nucleotides: TGTGCCAGCTCACCACCGGGACAGGGACACACCGGGGAGCTGTTTTTT.

Many counts were recorded for this clonotype. The chain couples TRBV7-2 to TRBJ1-1; D call uncertain. This CDR3 has 15 amino acids. CDR1 and CDR2 from the germline V gene are SGHTA and FQGNSA. Deletions cut 0 bases from V and 2 bases from J, with 10 bases between. The CDR3 reads CASSLAGSPNTEAFF. The CDR3, as DNA: TGTGCCAGCAGCTTAGCGGGCAGTCCTAACACTGAAGCTTTCTTT.

This clonotype was picked up a small number of times. The chain employs TRBV4-3 and TRBJ2-5; 9 nucleotides align to TRBD2. Germline assignment: CDR1 LGHNA and CDR2 YSLEER. CDR3 size: 13 residues. The junction had 7 bases not matched to a gene; V was cut back by 1 base and J by 13 bases. CDR3 DNA sequence: TGCGCCAGCAGCCAAGCCGGGACTAGCCGGAGGTACTTC. Protein product: CASSQAGTSRRYF.

This clonotype was seen repeatedly, ten times or more. The chain links TRBV18 to TRBJ2-5; D is possibly TRBD2 (6 bases). The germline gives CDR1 KGHSH, CDR2 LQKENI. V was cut by 3 bases and J by 4 bases, with 9 bases left in between. The CDR3 spans 13 residues. The CDR3, as DNA: TGTGCCAGCTCACCCCCGGGAGTAGAGACCCAGTACTTC. Amino acid sequence: CASSPPGVETQYF.

This chain joins TRBV19 and TRBJ1-1; weak D call: TRBD1 (5 bases). The V and J ends lost 10 bases and 4 bases respectively, with 25 bases between them. CDR1 is LNHDA, CDR2 SQIVND, per germline (reference sequence). This CDR3 region has 16 residues. The CDR3 sequence: CATTAPGRPASTEAFF. DNA of the CDR3: TGTGCCACCACCGCCCCGGGACGCCCGGCGAGCACTGAAGCTTTCTTT.

This clonotype has only a few counts. This chain connects TRBV5-1 to TRBJ2-7, with 13 bases lining up with TRBD2. Germline V gene data show CDR1 as SGHRS and CDR2 as YFSETQ. This CDR3 spans 15 amino acids. With V trimmed by 3 bases and J by 5 bases, 5 bases remained unmatched. The CDR3 DNA reads as TGCGCCAGCAGCTCAGGGACTAGCGGGAACAACGAGCAGTACTTC. Amino acids: CASSSGTSGNNEQYF.

The rearrangement joins TRBV4-1 to TRBJ2-1, with 10 bases identical to TRBD2. The CDR3 is 20 amino acids. V shed 4 bases and J 0 bases; nucleotides not matched to a gene: 15. Germline V gives CDR1 MGHRA, CDR2 YSYEKL. The CDR3 loop is CASSLRLSGLALSSYNEQFF. The CDR3 DNA sequence: TGCGCCAGCAGCCTTAGATTATCGGGACTAGCGTTGAGCTCCTACAATGAGCAGTTCTTC.

This clonotype came up many times. This chain joins TRBV7-3 and TRBJ1-1; D possibly corresponds to TRBD1 (6 bases). This CDR3 is 13 amino acids long. The V gene lost 9 bases and the J gene lost 1 base, with 12 bases spanning the gap. The germline CDR1 and CDR2 sequences are SGHTA and FQGTGA. CDR3 sequence: CASAPGANTEAFF. The CDR3 region has the DNA TGTGCCAGTGCCCCGGGGGCGAACACTGAAGCTTTCTTT.

This clonotype was observed a few times. V is TRBV30 and J is TRBJ2-2; D assignment may be TRBD1 or TRBD2 (6 bases each). V lost 4 bases to trimming and J lost 8 bases, with 11 bases between them. From germline, CDR1 is GTSNPN and CDR2 SVGIG (reference sequence). CDR3 size: 12 residues. The CDR3 here is CAWTGAPGELFF. For the CDR3, the DNA is TGTGCCTGGACGGGGGCGCCAGGGGAGCTGTTTTTT.

There are many counts of this clonotype. The gene calls are TRBV4-1 and TRBJ1-4, with D unresolved. The CDR3 consists of 14 residues. CDR1 and CDR2 (germline): MGHRA, YSYEKL. V shed 4 bases and J shed 3 bases, with 9 bases lying between them. CDR3 DNA sequence: TGCGCCAGCAGCCCGTGGACCCCTAATGAAAAACTGTTTTTT. It specifies CASSPWTPNEKLFF.

This clonotype turned up a few times. The chain joins TRBV7-9 to TRBJ1-2; D is ambiguous. V gave up 1 base and J gave up 3 bases, with 6 bases separating them. The length of the CDR3 is 13 residues. CDR1 and CDR2 from the germline V gene are SEHNR and FQNEAQ (reference sequence). The chain's CDR3 is CASSLGGYYGYTF. The CDR3 DNA reads TGTGCCAGCAGCTTAGGGGGATACTATGGCTACACCTTC.

This clonotype was counted between two and nine times. This may come from a read error, since a much larger clone is one base off. The CDR3 carries no conserved terminal phenylalanine or tryptophan, so it likely arises from a read error. The chain recombines TRBV3-1 with TRBJ2-5; 7 positions match TRBD2. CDR1 and CDR2 (germline): LGHDT, YNNKEL (reference sequence). The CDR3 is made up of 14 amino acids. The trim removed 1 base at V and 3 bases at J, leaving 2 bases unmatched. DNA for the CDR3: TGTGCCAGCAGCCAAGGCCTAGCGGAAGAGACCCAGTACCTC. Protein product: CASSQGLAEETQYL.